This TCR beta chain was sequenced during a study of T cell responses to AZD1222 COVID-19 vaccine. This table comes from immunoSEQ multiplex PCR, and its TCRdb copy is limited to in-frame clones, with some not included. The sample lists 110,000 or so clones, 85% to 90% occurring once. A word on this clone: The antigen is unknown.

Second-dose schedules of about 4 or about 12 weeks were combined. Trimming stripped 0 bases from V and 4 bases from J, with 15 bases between. The CDR3 spans 17 residues. In germline, CDR1 is LGHNA, CDR2 YSLEER. The study, taken as a whole, reports: A mostly white British donor set with more females was recruited, and clonal diversity was possibly underestimated. Without day 14 samples, only post-peak T cell repertoires were studied. Baseline antibody screening turned up just six or seven seropositive AZD1222 recipients.

V usage is TRBV4-3 and J usage is TRBJ2-2; D may be TRBD2 (5 bases). The receptor's source is an adult who received the AZD1222 COVID-19 vaccine. The sample here was peripheral blood, taken 28 days after the second AZD1222 dose. This chain's CDR3 is CASSQDSASTATGELFF. The DNA for the CDR3 is TGCGCCAGCAGCCAAGATAGCGCCAGTACCGCCACCGGGGAGCTGTTTTTT.